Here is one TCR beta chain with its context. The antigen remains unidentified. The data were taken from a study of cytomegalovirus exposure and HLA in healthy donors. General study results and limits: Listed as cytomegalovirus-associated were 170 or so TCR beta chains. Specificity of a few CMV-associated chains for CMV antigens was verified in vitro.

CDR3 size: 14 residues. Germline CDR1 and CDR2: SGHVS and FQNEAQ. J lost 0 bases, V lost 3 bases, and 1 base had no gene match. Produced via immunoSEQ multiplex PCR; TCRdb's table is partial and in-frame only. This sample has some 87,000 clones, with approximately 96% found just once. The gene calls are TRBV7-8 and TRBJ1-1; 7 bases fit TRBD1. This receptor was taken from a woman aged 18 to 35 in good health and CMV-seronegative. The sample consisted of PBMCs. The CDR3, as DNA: TGTGCCAGCAGCTTCGGGACAGTGAACACTGAAGCTTTCTTT. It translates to CASSFGTVNTEAFF.